The rows below give T cell receptor beta chains drawn from one sample of a study of blood T cell repertoires in COVID-19. Sequenced by immunoSEQ multiplex PCR; TCRdb stores in-frame clones only, minus some. This table has 100,000 to 150,000 clones, 85% to 90% appearing once. Material: peripheral blood. These receptors came from a woman aged 55 to 70 with COVID-19, enrolled during active disease. CDR3s include the opening cysteine and the closing phenylalanine or tryptophan. A D gene is named only where the DNA matches it firmly. Size tells how often a clone was seen (once, few, many) or the class of an expanded clone, and some rows leave it out.

clone_size	d_call	j_call	v_call	cdr3_aa	cdr3_nt
-	-	TRBJ1-6	TRBV30	CAWSQGGNSPLHF	TGTGCCTGGAGTCAAGGGGGAAATTCACCCCTCCACTTT
-	-	TRBJ1-4	TRBV7-6	CASSPSSGGFEKLFF	TGTGCCAGCAGCCCATCTTCGGGGGGGTTCGAAAAACTGTTTTTT
-	-	TRBJ1-2	TRBV9	CASSVGQGLGYGYTF	TGTGCCAGCAGCGTGGGCCAAGGCCTTGGTTATGGCTACACCTTC
-	-	TRBJ1-2	TRBV5-4	CASSLAVGGARYTF	TGTGCCAGCAGCTTGGCCGTTGGGGGCGCTCGCTACACCTTC
-	TRBD2	TRBJ2-1	TRBV7-8	CASSLSSGGAVYEQFF	TGTGCCAGCAGCTTATCTAGCGGGGGGGCTGTCTATGAGCAGTTCTTC
-	-	TRBJ1-5	TRBV5-4	CASSFPRQSSQPQHF	TGTGCCAGCAGCTTTCCTAGGCAGTCATCGCAGCCCCAGCATTTT
-	-	TRBJ1-2	TRBV3-1/TRBV3-2	CASSQDDRFPGYTF	TGTGCCAGCAGCCAAGATGACAGGTTTCCTGGCTACACCTTC
-	-	TRBJ1-4	TRBV5-6	CASSRRGPNEKLFF	TGTGCCAGCAGCCGCAGGGGCCCAAATGAAAAACTGTTTTTT
-	TRBD1	TRBJ1-2	TRBV7-9	CASSLPDRVYGYTF	TGTGCCAGCAGCTTGCCTGACAGGGTTTACGGCTACACCTTC
-	-	TRBJ1-3	TRBV29-1	CSVRSAGNTIYF	TGCAGCGTTCGTTCGGCTGGAAACACCATATATTTT
-	-	TRBJ2-1	TRBV3-1/TRBV3-2	CASSQGLERYNEQFF	TGTGCCAGCAGCCAAGGACTAGAACGCTACAATGAGCAGTTCTTC
-	-	TRBJ1-3	TRBV5-4	CASSLTTALFGNTIYF	TGTGCCAGCAGCTTGACGACAGCCCTATTTGGAAACACCATATATTTT
once	-	TRBJ1-5	TRBV30	CAWSVGAAQHF	TGTGCCTGGAGTGTAGGGGCGGCCCAGCATTTT
-	TRBD1	TRBJ1-3	TRBV2	CASGQESSGNTIYF	TGTGCCAGCGGACAGGAGAGCTCTGGAAACACCATATATTTT
-	-	TRBJ2-1	TRBV10-3	CAISESLEKEQFF	TGTGCCATCAGTGAGTCGTTGGAGAAGGAGCAGTTCTTC
-	TRBD2	TRBJ2-1	TRBV7-2	CASSLWGLAGAYNEQFF	TGTGCCAGCAGCTTATGGGGACTAGCGGGGGCCTACAATGAGCAGTTCTTC
-	-	TRBJ2-1	TRBV30	CAWRGGGHNEQFF	TGTGCCTGGAGAGGCGGGGGCCACAATGAGCAGTTCTTC
-	-	TRBJ1-5	TRBV2	CASTLGRGNQPQHF	TGTGCCAGCACCCTAGGGAGGGGCAATCAGCCCCAGCATTTT
-	-	TRBJ2-2	TRBV24-1	CATSDARVDTGELFF	TGTGCCACCAGTGATGCCCGTGTAGACACCGGGGAGCTGTTTTTT
-	-	TRBJ2-7	TRBV6-2/TRBV6-3	CASSYPSRLSYEQYF	TGTGCCAGCAGTTACCCCAGTAGACTCTCCTACGAGCAGTACTTC
-	TRBD2	TRBJ2-1	TRBV5-6	CASSWTSGGRQQFF	TGTGCCAGCAGCTGGACTAGCGGGGGCCGACAGCAGTTCTTC
few	TRBD1	TRBJ1-6	TRBV7-2	CASSLFGLQDRGQTPLHF	TGTGCCAGCAGCTTATTCGGTCTTCAGGACAGGGGGCAAACACCCCTCCACTTT
-	-	TRBJ2-3	TRBV6-5	CASFRARGTDTQYF	TGTGCCAGCTTCCGGGCCAGGGGCACAGATACGCAGTATTTT
medium-sized	-	TRBJ1-3	TRBV6-5	CASSYGPRNTIYF	TGTGCCAGCAGTTACGGCCCGCGAAACACCATATATTTT
few	-	TRBJ2-3	TRBV7-9	CASSLVSSSFTDTQYF	TGTGCCAGCAGCTTAGTTTCGTCTAGTTTCACAGATACGCAGTATTTT
-	TRBD1	TRBJ1-2	TRBV18	CASSPGQGGYTF	TGTGCCAGCTCACCAGGACAGGGTGGCTACACCTTC
-	TRBD1	TRBJ2-2	TRBV5-6	CASSYHRGVEPGELFF	TGTGCCAGCAGCTACCACAGGGGGGTGGAGCCCGGGGAGCTGTTTTTT
-	-	TRBJ1-5	TRBV20-1	CSASWGVHQPQHF	TGCAGTGCTAGTTGGGGGGTGCATCAGCCCCAGCATTTT
-	-	TRBJ1-3	TRBV7-3	CASSLKRSDAPGNTIYF	TGTGCCAGCAGCTTAAAGCGGTCAGACGCCCCTGGAAACACCATATATTTT
-	TRBD1	TRBJ1-1	TRBV11-2	CASSPRGPDTEAFF	TGTGCCAGCAGCCCGAGGGGGCCGGACACTGAAGCTTTCTTT
-	-	TRBJ2-1	TRBV11-2	CASSFSGSYNEQFF	TGTGCCAGCAGCTTCAGCGGTTCCTACAATGAGCAGTTCTTC
once	-	TRBJ1-1	TRBV29-1	CSVDYGVQGKAFF	TGCAGCGTTGATTACGGTGTCCAGGGTAAAGCTTTCTTT
-	-	TRBJ1-3	TRBV15	CATSRAMTVSGNTIYF	TGTGCCACCAGCAGGGCTATGACAGTATCTGGAAACACCATATATTTT
-	-	TRBJ1-1	TRBV12-5	CASGLGGARAFF	TGTGCTAGTGGTTTGGGCGGGGCGCGGGCTTTCTTT
-	TRBD2	TRBJ2-2	TRBV4-3	CASSHSLAANTGELFF	TGCGCCAGCAGCCACTCACTAGCGGCGAACACCGGGGAGCTGTTTTTT
-	TRBD2	TRBJ2-2	TRBV5-1	CASSLGLATNTGELFF	TGCGCCAGCAGCTTGGGACTAGCGACGAACACCGGGGAGCTGTTTTTT
-	TRBD1	TRBJ1-3	TRBV7-2	CASSSGGRVINTIYF	TGTGCCAGCAGCTCAGGGGGAAGGGTAATTAACACCATATATTTT
-	-	TRBJ2-5	TRBV2	CASSIQQVAAETQYF	TGTGCCAGCAGTATTCAACAGGTAGCCGCCGAGACCCAGTACTTC
-	TRBD1	TRBJ1-3	TRBV19	CATSGTAGNTIYF	TGTGCCACCTCCGGGACAGCTGGAAACACCATATATTTT
-	TRBD1	TRBJ2-5	TRBV5-8	CASSLVFGTGGRQETQYF	TGTGCCAGCAGCTTGGTTTTTGGGACAGGGGGTCGTCAAGAGACCCAGTACTTC
-	TRBD1	TRBJ2-5	TRBV6-5	CASSLTGETQYF	TGTGCCAGCAGTTTGACAGGGGAGACCCAGTACTTC
-	TRBD2	TRBJ2-5	TRBV10-1	CASIGGPPTSGGGAGQETQYF	TGCGCCAGCATTGGGGGCCCCCCTACTAGCGGGGGGGGAGCAGGCCAAGAGACCCAGTACTTC
-	TRBD1	TRBJ2-7	TRBV19	CASSMATGSYEQYF	TGTGCCAGTAGTATGGCGACAGGGTCCTACGAGCAGTACTTC
-	-	TRBJ2-3	TRBV3-1/TRBV3-2	CASSQVAGAQHTTTDTQYF	TGTGCCAGCAGCCAAGTCGCGGGGGCGCAACACACGACCACAGATACGCAGTATTTT
-	TRBD2	TRBJ2-7	TRBV4-2	CASSGSGETYEQYF	TGTGCCAGCAGCGGTAGCGGGGAGACCTACGAGCAGTACTTC
-	-	TRBJ2-6	TRBV30	CAWSDAVASGANVLTF	TGTGCCTGGAGTGATGCTGTAGCCTCTGGGGCCAACGTCCTGACTTTC
-	TRBD1	TRBJ1-4	TRBV15	CATSRGRPGQGVEKLFF	TGTGCCACCAGCAGAGGACGGCCGGGACAGGGAGTGGAAAAACTGTTTTTT
-	TRBD1	TRBJ1-1	TRBV6-5	CASRETGLNTEAFF	TGTGCCAGCAGGGAGACAGGGCTGAACACTGAAGCTTTCTTT
-	TRBD1	TRBJ2-1	TRBV7-9	CAGTGTGINEQFF	TGTGCCGGGACCGGGACAGGGATCAATGAGCAGTTCTTC
-	-	TRBJ2-1	TRBV5-1	CASSLGQAYNEQFF	TGCGCCAGCAGCTTGGGACAGGCCTACAATGAGCAGTTCTTC
-	TRBD2	TRBJ2-2	TRBV2	CASGAISGAGELFF	TGTGCCAGCGGGGCAATTAGCGGGGCCGGGGAGCTGTTTTTT
-	TRBD1	TRBJ1-6	TRBV4-1	CASSQDLGTGWGSSYNSPLHF	TGCGCCAGCAGCCAAGATCTGGGGACAGGTTGGGGCAGCTCCTATAATTCACCCCTCCACTTT
-	-	TRBJ2-3	TRBV10-3	CATGGDTDTQYF	TGTGCCACCGGCGGAGACACAGATACGCAGTATTTT
few	-	TRBJ1-5	TRBV5-1	CASSPDSPNQPQHF	TGCGCCAGCAGCCCGGACAGCCCCAATCAGCCCCAGCATTTT
-	-	TRBJ2-2	TRBV4-2	CASSQEEGGTGELFF	TGTGCCAGCAGCCAAGAGGAGGGTGGAACCGGGGAGCTGTTTTTT
-	-	TRBJ1-6	TRBV25-1	CASSARGMAGTNSPLHF	TGTGCCAGCAGCGCCCGGGGAATGGCAGGAACTAATTCACCCCTCCACTTT
few	TRBD1	TRBJ1-5	TRBV27	CASSFLGTGVYNQPQHF	TGTGCCAGCAGTTTCCTAGGGACAGGGGTTTACAATCAGCCCCAGCATTTT
-	-	TRBJ2-3	TRBV7-2	CASSLVVRGTDTQYF	TGTGCCAGCAGCTTAGTCGTGCGAGGCACAGATACGCAGTATTTT
-	TRBD1	TRBJ1-2	TRBV3-1/TRBV3-2	CASSLQGMRGYTF	TGTGCCAGCAGCTTACAGGGGATGCGTGGCTACACCTTC
once	-	TRBJ2-1	TRBV21-1	CASSKSHWGRYNEQFF	TGTGCCAGCAGCAAATCCCACTGGGGCCGATACAATGAGCAGTTCTTC